One sample yielded the 10 T cell receptor beta chains listed below, sequenced in a study of cytomegalovirus exposure and HLA in healthy donors. PCR employed 60 Vbeta and 13 Jbeta primers. The data were produced by immunoSEQ multiplex PCR, yet TCRdb's version contains in-frame clones alone and is incomplete. Of about 78,000 clones in the sample, about 60% are singletons; the top ten hold around 5.8%. Sequencing was carried out using PBMCs. Receptors originate from a man in his thirties or forties in good health and CMV-seropositive.

The table lists this clone with a few counts. The chain has TRBV25-1 and TRBJ2-5; D perhaps matches TRBD1 (6 bases). V lost 0 bases, J lost 3 bases, and 14 bases lay in between. CDR3 length: 16 amino acids. Per germline, CDR1 MGHDK and CDR2 SYGVNS. The CDR3 coding sequence is TGTGCCAGCAGTGAATATTACGGCTCAGGGGAAGAGACCCAGTACTTC. Translating gives CASSEYYGSGEETQYF.

The chain combines TRBV7-2 with TRBJ1-5; the D is unclear. CDR3 length: 13 amino acids. CDR1 SGHTA and CDR2 FQGNSA come from the germline V gene. Trimming took 10 bases from V and 9 from J, leaving 19 bases between them. Written as DNA, the CDR3 is TGTGCCACCAGGTTAAGTCCGCGGGGGCCCCAGCATTTT. It codes for CATRLSPRGPQHF.

This clone appeared a few times. For the CDR3, the DNA is TGTGCCAGCAGTTTAAATGGTCAGTCAAACTATGGCTACACCTTC. It codes for CASSLNGQSNYGYTF. The rearrangement uses TRBV27 and TRBJ1-2, with unresolved D. This CDR3 spans 15 amino acids. V was pared by 2 bases and J by 2 bases, with 12 bases between. The germline CDR1 and CDR2 sequences are MNHEY and SMNVEV (reference sequence).

This clone was counted a few times. Its ends do not fully match the called genes, so a read error is possible. This chain uses TRBV6-5 with TRBJ2-3; 10 bases agree with TRBD1. The CDR3 has 15 amino acids. Germline V lookup: CDR1 MNHEY, CDR2 SVGAGI. This CDR3 is CASSDSTGGADTQYF. The DNA for the CDR3 is TGTGCCAGCAGTGACTCGACAGGGGGCGCAGATACGCAGTATTTT.

This chain uses TRBV21-1 with TRBJ1-2. TRBV21-1 is designated a pseudogene. CDR3 length equals 13 residues. Here the CDR3 DNA reads TGTGCCAGCAGCAAAGTTGGGGGGGACGGCTACACCTTC. It translates to CASSKVGGDGYTF.

This clone has only a few counts. The gene calls are TRBV5-1 and TRBJ2-6; D gene uncertain. This CDR3 comprises 13 residues. Trimming removed 2 bases at V and 2 bases at J, with 2 bases between. The germline V gene has CDR1 SGHRS and CDR2 YFSETQ. The CDR3 coding sequence is TGCGCCAGCAGCTTCACTGGGGCCAACGTCCTGACTTTC. Amino acids: CASSFTGANVLTF.

This clone was seen a few times. The V call is TRBV6-5, the J call TRBJ2-1; 7 bases map to TRBD1. Germline CDR1 is MNHEY and CDR2 is SVGAGI. This CDR3 comprises 13 residues. The ends lost 11 bases at V and 10 bases at J; junction bases unmatched: 14. DNA of the CDR3: TGTGCCGCACAGGGGCCTCTTCCCCAGGAGCAGTTCTTC. Amino acids: CAAQGPLPQEQFF.

This clone was seen a few times. The rearrangement uses TRBV15 and TRBJ1-4; D call uncertain. Per the germline V gene, CDR1 is LNHNV and CDR2 is YYDKDF (reference sequence). The germline V and J ends were trimmed by 1 base and 0 bases, with 6 bases remaining between them. CDR3 length: 15 residues. The CDR3 DNA reads as TGTGCCACCAGCAGAGTTCGTGCAACTAATGAAAAACTGTTTTTT. Translated, it gives CATSRVRATNEKLFF.

This clone was picked up a small number of times. The CDR3 region has the DNA TGTGCCAGCAGACGGAGGGAGACCCAGTACTTC. It encodes CASRRRETQYF. The rearrangement uses TRBV6-5 and TRBJ2-5; maybe TRBD2 (5 bases). The CDR3 extends over 11 amino acids. Germline-derived CDR1 and CDR2 are MNHEY and SVGAGI. V lost 6 bases and J lost 5, with 7 bases in between.

The chain is built from TRBV6-1 and TRBJ1-5; 10 positions agree with TRBD1. The V gene's germline CDR1 is MNHNS and CDR2 SASEGT. CDR3 length equals 15 residues. The J segment lost 3 bases and the V segment lost 4 bases, leaving 3 bases of the junction unmatched. The CDR3 protein is CASSGDRGPNQPQHF. Written as DNA, the CDR3 is TGTGCCAGCAGTGGTGACAGGGGGCCCAATCAGCCCCAGCATTTT.